This T cell receptor (beta chain) was identified in a study of blood T cell repertoires in COVID-19. Study in general: Whether acute or convalescent, the COVID-19 samples came from the United States, Italy and Spain.

The V gene's germline CDR1 is SGHKS and CDR2 YYEKEE (reference sequence). V lost 0 bases to trimming and J lost 3 bases, with 13 bases between them. The CDR3 loop spans 15 amino acids. Only in-frame clones appear in the TCRdb table, and some are missing; sequencing was by immunoSEQ multiplex PCR. The table has approximately 83,000 clones, approximately 77% seen once. The chain employs TRBV5-5 and TRBJ2-7, with D perhaps TRBD1 (6 bases). What was sequenced was peripheral blood. This clonotype originated in a woman aged 80 or over with acute or convalescent COVID-19. Here the CDR3 reads CASSLVGQINYEQYF. The CDR3 nucleotides are TGTGCCAGCAGCTTGGTAGGACAGATTAACTACGAGCAGTACTTC.